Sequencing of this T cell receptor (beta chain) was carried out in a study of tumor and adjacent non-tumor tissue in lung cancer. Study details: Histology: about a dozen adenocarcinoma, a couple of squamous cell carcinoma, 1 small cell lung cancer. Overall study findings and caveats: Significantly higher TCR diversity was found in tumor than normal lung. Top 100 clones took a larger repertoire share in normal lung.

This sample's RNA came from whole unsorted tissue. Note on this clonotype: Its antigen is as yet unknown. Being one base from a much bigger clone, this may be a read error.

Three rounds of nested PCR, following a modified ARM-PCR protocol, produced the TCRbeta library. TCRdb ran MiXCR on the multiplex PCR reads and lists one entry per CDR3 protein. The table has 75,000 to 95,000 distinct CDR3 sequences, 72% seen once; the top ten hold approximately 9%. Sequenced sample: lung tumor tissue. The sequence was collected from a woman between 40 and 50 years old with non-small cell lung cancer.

The chain's CDR3 is CAWSLGGPGQLTYTNQPQHF. The CDR3 DNA reads TGTGCCTGGTCCCTGGGCGGACCGGGACAGTTAACTTATACCAATCAGCCCCAGCATTTT. The V call is TRBV30, the J call TRBJ1-5; 7 bases are shared with TRBD1. V dropped 5 bases and J dropped 3; count of bases not matched to a gene: 25. CDR3 length equals 20 residues. CDR1 GTSNPN and CDR2 SVGIG come from the germline V gene (reference sequence).